This T cell receptor (beta chain) originates from a study of CD8+ T cells in alopecia areata. The germline V and J ends were trimmed by 4 bases and 1 base, with 8 bases remaining between them. CDR1 and CDR2 from the germline V gene are SNHLY and FYNNEI. The CDR3 sequence is 13 residues long. RNA was isolated and reverse transcribed to cDNA, the sequencing template. The repertoire was sequenced with immunoSEQ multiplex PCR; TCRdb's copy has only in-frame clones and lacks some. The data contain around 140,000 clones, around 49% of them singletons. Study-level results: Lesional tissue from the scalp (especially in alopecia totalis/universalis) showed higher clonality than normal scalp.

Remarks on this clone: The antigen is unknown.

Lesional scalp punch biopsies and peripheral blood came from alopecia areata patients. The sequence derives from a human donor with alopecia areata. V gene TRBV2 combines with J gene TRBJ2-7; the D gene is possibly TRBD2 (5 bases). Material: CD8+ T cells sorted from blood, obtained at week 0. Written as DNA, the CDR3 is TGTGCCAGCAGTGGGAGCGGATCCTACGAGCAGTACTTC. Protein sequence: CASSGSGSYEQYF.